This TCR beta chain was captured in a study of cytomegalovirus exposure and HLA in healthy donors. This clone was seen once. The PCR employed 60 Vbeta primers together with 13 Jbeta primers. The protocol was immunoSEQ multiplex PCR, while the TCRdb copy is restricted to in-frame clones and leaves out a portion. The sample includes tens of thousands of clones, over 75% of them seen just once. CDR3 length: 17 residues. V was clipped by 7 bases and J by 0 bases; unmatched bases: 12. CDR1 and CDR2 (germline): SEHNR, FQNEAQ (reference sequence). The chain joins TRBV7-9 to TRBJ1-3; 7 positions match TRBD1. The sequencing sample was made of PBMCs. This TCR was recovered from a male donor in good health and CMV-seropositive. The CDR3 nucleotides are TGTGCCAGCAAATCCGTGCCTGCAGGGGGCTCTGGAAACACCATATATTTT. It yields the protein CASKSVPAGGSGNTIYF.